This T cell receptor (beta chain) is drawn from a study of blood T cell repertoires in COVID-19. Study context: Specimens from acute and convalescent COVID-19 originated in the United States, Italy and Spain. T cells, B-cell-depleted T cells, or PBMCs supplied cDNA or gDNA.

Per the germline V gene, CDR1 is SGHRS and CDR2 is YFSETQ. With 4 bases clipped from V and 8 bases from J, the junction kept 3 bases outside the gene matches. The CDR3 runs to 13 residues. Repertoires were generated with immunoSEQ multiplex PCR, while TCRdb's copy carries only in-frame clones and drops some. The repertoire includes approximately 250,000 clones, 80% to 90% of them detected once, and around 3% sits in the top ten. The V gene is TRBV5-1, the J gene TRBJ1-6, with 7 bases fitting TRBD1. This sequence was found in a woman in her thirties or forties who had been exposed to COVID-19. Sequenced sample: PBMCs or T cells enriched from blood (not recorded which). The CDR3 sequence is CASSLGQDSPLHF. Written as DNA, the CDR3 is TGCGCCAGCAGCCTCGGACAGGATTCACCCCTCCACTTT.